This T cell receptor (gamma chain) was identified during a study of gamma-delta chains in newborns, infants, children. Study-wide context: Innate gammadelta T cells reportedly expand polyclonally right after birth, driven by microbial exposure, per the title.

TCRdb made new clone calls on the reads using CATT. The specimen's table records fewer than 55 gamma-chain clones. Germline V CDR1 and CDR2: GITISATS, ISYDGTV (reference sequence). The CDR3 is made up of 25 amino acids, end residues included. A word on this clone: The DNA is omitted, as the CDR3 cannot be located on it reliably, and the CDR3 follows TCRdb's listing.

The sequences come from blood, collected at week 6. The sequence was collected from a child who was a newborn, infant or young child, either healthy, febrile or measles-vaccinated (not recorded which). This table probably holds off-target reads from a library built for another chain. The V gene reported is TRGV9; the J gene is uncalled. The CDR3 here is CACDSAGGYSWDTRQMFFGTGIKLF.